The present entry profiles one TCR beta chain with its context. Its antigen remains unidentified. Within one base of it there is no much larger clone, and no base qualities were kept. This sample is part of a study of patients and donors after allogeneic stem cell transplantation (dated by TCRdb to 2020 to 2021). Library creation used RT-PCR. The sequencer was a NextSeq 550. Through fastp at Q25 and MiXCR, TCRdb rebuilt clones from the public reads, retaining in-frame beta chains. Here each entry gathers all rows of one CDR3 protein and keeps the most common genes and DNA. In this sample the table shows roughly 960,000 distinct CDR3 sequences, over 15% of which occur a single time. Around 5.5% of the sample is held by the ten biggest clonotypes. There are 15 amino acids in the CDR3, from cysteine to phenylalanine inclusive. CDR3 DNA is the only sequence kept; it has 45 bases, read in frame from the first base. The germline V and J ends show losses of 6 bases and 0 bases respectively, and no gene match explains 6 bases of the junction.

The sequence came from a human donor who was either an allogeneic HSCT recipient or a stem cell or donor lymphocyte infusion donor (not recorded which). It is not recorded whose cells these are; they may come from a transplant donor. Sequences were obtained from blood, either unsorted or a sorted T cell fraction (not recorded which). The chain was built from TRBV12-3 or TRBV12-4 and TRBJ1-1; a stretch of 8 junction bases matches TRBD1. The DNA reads TGTGCCAGCAGCTGGGACAGGCCCTTGAACACTGAAGCTTTCTTT. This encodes CASSWDRPLNTEAFF.